The T cell receptor beta chain described here comes from a study of radiotherapy plus CTLA-4 blockade in lung cancer. About the research overall: Of all patients, around 20% responded objectively and approximately 29% showed disease control.

TCRdb keeps only in-frame clones here, not all; method: immunoSEQ multiplex PCR. The sample yields roughly 90,000 clones, 88% seen once. Chemo-refractory metastatic non-small-cell lung cancer patients received focal radiation with ipilimumab CTLA-4 blockade. Germline loops: CDR1 SGHRS, CDR2 YFSETQ. The CDR3 spans 15 residues. V was shortened by 1 base and J by 0 bases, with 10 bases between the two germline ends. V usage is TRBV5-1 and J usage is TRBJ1-2; no reliable D call. This sequence was found in a human donor with non-small cell lung cancer that progressed on radiotherapy plus ipilimumab. The sample consisted of peripheral blood, taken from a patient treated with radiotherapy plus ipilimumab. CDR3: CASSLLTDANYGYTF. The DNA of the CDR3 is TGCGCCAGCAGCTTGTTGACGGACGCTAACTATGGCTACACCTTC.